This T cell receptor beta chain was obtained from a study of OX40 agonist ivuxolimab in advanced cancers. Study background: The mean age was about 57 years, ranging from about 20 to 90, with 82.7% of participants male. Earlier treatment with anti-PD-1, anti-PD-L1 or anti-CTLA-4 was permitted, and less than 50% had received some.

The CDR3 covers 15 residues. The germline CDR1 and CDR2 sequences are MGHRA and YSYEKL. V was clipped by 0 bases and J by 3 bases, with 12 bases between them. This clone was recorded only once. Sequencing used immunoSEQ multiplex PCR; TCRdb keeps in-frame clones, though not all of them. The sample has under 25,000 clones; around 80% are singletons. Source: CD4+ or CD8+ T cells sorted from blood, taken in a trial of the OX40 agonist ivuxolimab. This clonotype originated in an adult with an advanced solid tumor such as melanoma, head and neck, liver or kidney cancer. The chain recombines TRBV4-1 with TRBJ2-7; D may match TRBD1 or TRBD2 (6 bases each). The CDR3 loop reads CASSQEGGPYYEQYF. CDR3 in DNA: TGCGCCAGCAGCCAAGAAGGGGGGCCCTACTACGAGCAGTACTTC.